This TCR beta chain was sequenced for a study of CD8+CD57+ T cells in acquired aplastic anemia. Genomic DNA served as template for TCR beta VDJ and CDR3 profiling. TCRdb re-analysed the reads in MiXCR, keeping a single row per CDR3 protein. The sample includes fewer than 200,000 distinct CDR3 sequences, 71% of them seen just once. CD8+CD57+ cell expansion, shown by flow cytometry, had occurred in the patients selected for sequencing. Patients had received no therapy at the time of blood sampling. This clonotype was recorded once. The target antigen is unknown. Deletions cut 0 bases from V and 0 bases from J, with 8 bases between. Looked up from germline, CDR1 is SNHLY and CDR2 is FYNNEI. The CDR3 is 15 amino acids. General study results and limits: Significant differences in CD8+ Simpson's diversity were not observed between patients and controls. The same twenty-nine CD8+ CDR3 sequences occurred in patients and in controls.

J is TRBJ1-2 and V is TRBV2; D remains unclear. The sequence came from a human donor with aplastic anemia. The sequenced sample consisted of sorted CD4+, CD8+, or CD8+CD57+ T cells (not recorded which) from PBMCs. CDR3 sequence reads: CASSEAEGSNYGYTF. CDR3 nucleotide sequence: TGTGCCAGCAGTGAAGCGGAAGGTTCTAACTATGGCTACACCTTC.